This T cell receptor (beta chain) originates from a study of blood T cell repertoires in COVID-19. About the research overall: Samples taken during acute and convalescent COVID-19 were collected in the United States, Italy and Spain. PBMCs, B-cell-depleted T cells, or T cells were the source of the cDNA or gDNA that made up the material.

Original analysis: Estimates of nucleated cell counts were drawn from the amplification of reference gene primers. Profiled with immunoSEQ multiplex PCR; TCRdb holds only in-frame clones, not every one. From that table come the V and J calls and clone size; the DNA was used to work out D and trimming. The table lists around 230,000 clones, roughly 90% of them singletons. V was cut by 2 bases and J by 11 bases, with 17 bases left in between. The CDR3 has 14 residues. Germline V lookup: CDR1 LGHNA, CDR2 YNFKEQ. The genes are TRBV4-2 and TRBJ2-3; TRBD2 might be the D (7 bases). The material sequenced was peripheral blood. This TCR was recovered from a man in his thirties or forties who had recovered from COVID-19. The CDR3 DNA reads as TGTGCCAGCAGCCAACGACGGGGGGCGCTTGGGCAGTATTTT. Translation gives CASSQRRGALGQYF.